This TCR beta chain was profiled in a study of blood T cell repertoires in COVID-19. The germline V gene encodes CDR1 DFQATT and CDR2 SNEGSKA (reference sequence). CDR3 length equals 10 residues. V was pared by 3 bases and J by 9 bases, with 9 bases between. In the authors' workflow: By means of reference gene primer amplification, nucleated cell counts were estimated. TCRdb keeps only in-frame clones here, not all; method: immunoSEQ multiplex PCR. For V, J and clone size, that table is used; D and trimming come from the DNA. Among 250,000 or so clones, 85% to 90% were seen once, and the ten largest hold under 2.5%.

The rearrangement uses TRBV20-1 and TRBJ2-7; D remains ambiguous. The TCR sequence derives from a woman aged 60 to 75 with COVID-19, enrolled during active disease. The sequenced sample consisted of peripheral blood. The CDR3 reads CSASGPTQYF. CDR3 bases: TGCAGTGCTAGCGGTCCTACGCAGTACTTC.